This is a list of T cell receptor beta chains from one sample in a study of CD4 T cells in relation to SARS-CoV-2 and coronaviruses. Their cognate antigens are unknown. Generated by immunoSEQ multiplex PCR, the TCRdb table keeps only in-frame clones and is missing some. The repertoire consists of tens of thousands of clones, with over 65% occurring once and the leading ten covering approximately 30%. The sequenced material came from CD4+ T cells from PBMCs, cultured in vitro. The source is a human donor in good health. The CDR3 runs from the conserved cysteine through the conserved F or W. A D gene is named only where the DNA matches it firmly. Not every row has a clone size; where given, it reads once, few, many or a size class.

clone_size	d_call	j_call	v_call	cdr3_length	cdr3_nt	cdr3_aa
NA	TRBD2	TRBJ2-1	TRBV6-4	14	TGTGCCAGCAGTACTACTAGCGATTACAATGAGCAGTTCTTC	CASSTTSDYNEQFF
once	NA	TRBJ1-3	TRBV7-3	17	TGTGCCAGCAGCTTAAGGCCTGGACCATTGGCTGGAAACACCATATATTTT	CASSLRPGPLAGNTIYF
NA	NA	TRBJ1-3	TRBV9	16	TGTGCCAGCAGCGGACCCCGACAGAACTCTGGAAACACCATATATTTT	CASSGPRQNSGNTIYF
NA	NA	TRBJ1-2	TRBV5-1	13	TGCGCCAGCAGCCCAAGAGACAGCTATGGCTACACCTTC	CASSPRDSYGYTF
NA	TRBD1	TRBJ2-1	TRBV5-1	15	TGCGCCAGCAGCTTGGGACAGGGGGCGGGCGATGAGCAGTTCTTC	CASSLGQGAGDEQFF
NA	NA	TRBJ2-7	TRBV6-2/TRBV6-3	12	TGTGCCAGCAGTCAAACTAACCTGGGGCAGTACTTC	CASSQTNLGQYF
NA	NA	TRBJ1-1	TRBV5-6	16	TGTGCCAGCAGCCCAACAGGGCGTAGGTGGGATACTGAAGCTTTCTTT	CASSPTGRRWDTEAFF
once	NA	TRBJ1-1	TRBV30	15	TGTGCCTGGAGTGTACTGAATAGTCCAAACACTGAAGCTTTCTTT	CAWSVLNSPNTEAFF
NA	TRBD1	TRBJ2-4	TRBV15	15	TGTGCCACCAGCATTCCAGGACAGGGAACTGGAATTCAGTACTTC	CATSIPGQGTGIQYF
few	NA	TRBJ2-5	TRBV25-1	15	TGTGCCAGCAGTGCCCTGACGGATATGGGGGAGACCCAGTACTTC	CASSALTDMGETQYF
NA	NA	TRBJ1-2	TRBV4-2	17	TGTGCCAGCAGCCTAACCATCAGGGAAGGAGGAGACTATGGCTACACCTTC	CASSLTIREGGDYGYTF
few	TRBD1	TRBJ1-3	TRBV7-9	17	TGTGCCAGCAGCCCCCAGACAGGGGGAAGCTCTGGAAACACCATATATTTT	CASSPQTGGSSGNTIYF
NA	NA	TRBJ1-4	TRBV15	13	TGTGCCACCAGCAAAGGAGGAGGGGACGGACTGTTTTTT	CATSKGGGDGLFF
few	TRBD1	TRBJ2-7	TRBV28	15	TGTGCCAGCAGTTTAGGGACAGGAAAATCCTACGAGCAGTACTTC	CASSLGTGKSYEQYF
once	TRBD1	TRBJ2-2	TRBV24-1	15	TGTGCCACCAGTGAGGGACAGGGCCGGGCCGGGGAGCTGTTTTTT	CATSEGQGRAGELFF
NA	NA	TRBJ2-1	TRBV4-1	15	TGCGCCAGCAGCCCGACAATAGGGGTCTACAATGAGCAGTTCTTC	CASSPTIGVYNEQFF
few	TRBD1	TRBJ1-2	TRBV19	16	TGTGCCAGTGGCGACCCGGGACAGGGGGCGAGGTATGGCTACACCTTC	CASGDPGQGARYGYTF
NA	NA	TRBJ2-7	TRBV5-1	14	TGCGCCAGCAGCTTGGGGCACAGCTCCTACGAGCAGTACTTC	CASSLGHSSYEQYF
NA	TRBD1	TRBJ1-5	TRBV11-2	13	TGTGCCAGCAGCTCGGACAGGGGCCAGCCCCAGCATTTT	CASSSDRGQPQHF
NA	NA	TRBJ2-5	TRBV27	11	TGTGCCAGCAGTTTAGGGGAGACCCAGTACTTC	CASSLGETQYF
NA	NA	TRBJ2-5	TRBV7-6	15	TGTGCCAGCAGCTTAGCACTCTACAGGCGAGAGACCCAGTACTTC	CASSLALYRRETQYF
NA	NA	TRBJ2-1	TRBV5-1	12	TGCGCCAGCAGCTTAGTAGGAATTGAGCAGTTCTTC	CASSLVGIEQFF
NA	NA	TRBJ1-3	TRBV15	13	TGTGCCACCAGCGAAGGCGGAGGAAACACCATATATTTT	CATSEGGGNTIYF
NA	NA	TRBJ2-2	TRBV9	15	TGTGCCAGCAGCTTCACAGGGTCGGGCACCGGGGAGCTGTTTTTT	CASSFTGSGTGELFF
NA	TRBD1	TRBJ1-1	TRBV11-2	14	TGTGCCAGCAGCACGAAACCGGGACAGGTGGAAGCTTTCTTT	CASSTKPGQVEAFF
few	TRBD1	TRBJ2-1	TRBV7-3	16	TGTGCCAGCAGCTACCAGGGACAGGGGGTCTACAATGAGCAGTTCTTC	CASSYQGQGVYNEQFF
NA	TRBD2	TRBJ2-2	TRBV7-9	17	TGTGCCAGCAGTCTACCCTCTAGACTAGCGGGAAACGGGGAGCTGTTTTTT	CASSLPSRLAGNGELFF
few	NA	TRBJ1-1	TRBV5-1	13	TGCGCCAGCAGCAAGGGGCAGGACACTGAAGCTTTCTTT	CASSKGQDTEAFF
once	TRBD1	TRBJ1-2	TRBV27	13	TGTGCCAGCAGTAGGACAGGGGTGGATGGCTACACCTTC	CASSRTGVDGYTF
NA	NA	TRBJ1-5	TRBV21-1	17	TGTGCCAGCAGCAAAGAAGGTCGGGCACTGCCGTATCAGCCCCAGCATTTT	CASSKEGRALPYQPQHF
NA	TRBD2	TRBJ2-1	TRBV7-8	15	TGTGCCAGCAGCTTCACGGGGGGGACTTCACAGGGGCAGTTCTTC	CASSFTGGTSQGQFF
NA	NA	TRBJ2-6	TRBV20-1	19	TGCAGTGCTAGTATAACGCCGGGACACAGTTTCTCTGGGGCCAACGTCCTGACTTTC	CSASITPGHSFSGANVLTF
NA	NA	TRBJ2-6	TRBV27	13	TGTGCCAGCAGTTTTTCTGGGGCCAACGTCCTGACTTTC	CASSFSGANVLTF
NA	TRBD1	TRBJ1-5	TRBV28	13	TGTGCCAGCTTCAGGGGGGGCAATCAGCCCCAGCATTTT	CASFRGGNQPQHF
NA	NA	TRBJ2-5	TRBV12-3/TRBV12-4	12	TGTGCCAGCAGTCCCCGAGGGGAGACCCAGTACTTC	CASSPRGETQYF
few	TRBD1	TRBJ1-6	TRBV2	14	TGTGCCAGCAAGGGTGACAGGGTATATTCACCCCTCCACTTT	CASKGDRVYSPLHF
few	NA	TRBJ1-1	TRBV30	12	TGTGCCTGGAGTGATCGGGACGTTGAAGCTTTCTTT	CAWSDRDVEAFF
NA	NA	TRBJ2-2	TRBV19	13	TGTGCCAGTAGGAACACAAACACCGGGGAGCTGTTTTTT	CASRNTNTGELFF
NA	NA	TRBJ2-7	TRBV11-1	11	TGTGCCAGCAGCACAGGCCCCGAGCAGTACTTC	CASSTGPEQYF
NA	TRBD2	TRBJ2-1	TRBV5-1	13	TGCGCCAGCAGCCCAGGGACTAGTCATGAGCAGTTCTTC	CASSPGTSHEQFF
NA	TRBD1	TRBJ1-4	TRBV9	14	TGTGCCAGCAGCGTAGCTAGACAGGGAGGAGGGCTGTTTTTT	CASSVARQGGGLFF
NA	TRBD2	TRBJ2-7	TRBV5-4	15	TGTGCCAGCAGCTCCGGGACTAGCGGGAACTACGAGCAGTACTTC	CASSSGTSGNYEQYF
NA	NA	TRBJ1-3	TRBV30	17	TGTGCCTGGAGTGTTCCTAAGGGGCGTAGGTCTGGAAACACCATATATTTT	CAWSVPKGRRSGNTIYF
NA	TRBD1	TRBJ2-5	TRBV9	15	TGTGCCAGCAGCGGGCCTCAGGGGGCAGGAGAGACCCAGTACTTC	CASSGPQGAGETQYF
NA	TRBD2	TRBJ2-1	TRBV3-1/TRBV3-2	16	TGTGCCAGCAGCCATGGAGCGGGAGTTACTTTCAATGAGCAGTTCTTC	CASSHGAGVTFNEQFF
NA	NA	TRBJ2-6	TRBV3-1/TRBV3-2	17	TGTGCCAGCAGCTTCGGGCGGGTTAGCGCTGGGGCCAACGTCCTGACTTTC	CASSFGRVSAGANVLTF
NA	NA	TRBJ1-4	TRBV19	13	TGTGCCAGTAGTATAGTCCGGGTTGAAAAACTGTTTTTT	CASSIVRVEKLFF
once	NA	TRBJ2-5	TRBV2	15	TGTGCCAGCAGCCCGGGGGCAGATCCCCAAGAGACCCAGTACTTC	CASSPGADPQETQYF
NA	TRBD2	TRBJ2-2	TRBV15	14	TGTGCCACCAGCCCACGGGGGGACACCGGGGAGCTGTTTTTT	CATSPRGDTGELFF
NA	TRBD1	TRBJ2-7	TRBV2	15	TGTGCCAGCAGTAAGCGACAGGGCCCGTCGTACGAGCAGTACTTC	CASSKRQGPSYEQYF
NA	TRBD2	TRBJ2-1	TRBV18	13	TGTGCCAGCTCACCACCTAGCGGGAGAGAGGCGTTCTTC	CASSPPSGREAFF
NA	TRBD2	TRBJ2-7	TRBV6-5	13	TGTGCCAGCAGTTACCAGGCGGGGGACGAGCAGTACTTC	CASSYQAGDEQYF
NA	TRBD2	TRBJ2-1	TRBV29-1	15	TGCAGCGTTGAAGGGGGACTAGCGGGATACAATGAGCAGTTCTTC	CSVEGGLAGYNEQFF
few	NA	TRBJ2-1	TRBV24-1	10	TGTGGGCGTGGAGGTCATGAGCAGTTCTTC	CGRGGHEQFF